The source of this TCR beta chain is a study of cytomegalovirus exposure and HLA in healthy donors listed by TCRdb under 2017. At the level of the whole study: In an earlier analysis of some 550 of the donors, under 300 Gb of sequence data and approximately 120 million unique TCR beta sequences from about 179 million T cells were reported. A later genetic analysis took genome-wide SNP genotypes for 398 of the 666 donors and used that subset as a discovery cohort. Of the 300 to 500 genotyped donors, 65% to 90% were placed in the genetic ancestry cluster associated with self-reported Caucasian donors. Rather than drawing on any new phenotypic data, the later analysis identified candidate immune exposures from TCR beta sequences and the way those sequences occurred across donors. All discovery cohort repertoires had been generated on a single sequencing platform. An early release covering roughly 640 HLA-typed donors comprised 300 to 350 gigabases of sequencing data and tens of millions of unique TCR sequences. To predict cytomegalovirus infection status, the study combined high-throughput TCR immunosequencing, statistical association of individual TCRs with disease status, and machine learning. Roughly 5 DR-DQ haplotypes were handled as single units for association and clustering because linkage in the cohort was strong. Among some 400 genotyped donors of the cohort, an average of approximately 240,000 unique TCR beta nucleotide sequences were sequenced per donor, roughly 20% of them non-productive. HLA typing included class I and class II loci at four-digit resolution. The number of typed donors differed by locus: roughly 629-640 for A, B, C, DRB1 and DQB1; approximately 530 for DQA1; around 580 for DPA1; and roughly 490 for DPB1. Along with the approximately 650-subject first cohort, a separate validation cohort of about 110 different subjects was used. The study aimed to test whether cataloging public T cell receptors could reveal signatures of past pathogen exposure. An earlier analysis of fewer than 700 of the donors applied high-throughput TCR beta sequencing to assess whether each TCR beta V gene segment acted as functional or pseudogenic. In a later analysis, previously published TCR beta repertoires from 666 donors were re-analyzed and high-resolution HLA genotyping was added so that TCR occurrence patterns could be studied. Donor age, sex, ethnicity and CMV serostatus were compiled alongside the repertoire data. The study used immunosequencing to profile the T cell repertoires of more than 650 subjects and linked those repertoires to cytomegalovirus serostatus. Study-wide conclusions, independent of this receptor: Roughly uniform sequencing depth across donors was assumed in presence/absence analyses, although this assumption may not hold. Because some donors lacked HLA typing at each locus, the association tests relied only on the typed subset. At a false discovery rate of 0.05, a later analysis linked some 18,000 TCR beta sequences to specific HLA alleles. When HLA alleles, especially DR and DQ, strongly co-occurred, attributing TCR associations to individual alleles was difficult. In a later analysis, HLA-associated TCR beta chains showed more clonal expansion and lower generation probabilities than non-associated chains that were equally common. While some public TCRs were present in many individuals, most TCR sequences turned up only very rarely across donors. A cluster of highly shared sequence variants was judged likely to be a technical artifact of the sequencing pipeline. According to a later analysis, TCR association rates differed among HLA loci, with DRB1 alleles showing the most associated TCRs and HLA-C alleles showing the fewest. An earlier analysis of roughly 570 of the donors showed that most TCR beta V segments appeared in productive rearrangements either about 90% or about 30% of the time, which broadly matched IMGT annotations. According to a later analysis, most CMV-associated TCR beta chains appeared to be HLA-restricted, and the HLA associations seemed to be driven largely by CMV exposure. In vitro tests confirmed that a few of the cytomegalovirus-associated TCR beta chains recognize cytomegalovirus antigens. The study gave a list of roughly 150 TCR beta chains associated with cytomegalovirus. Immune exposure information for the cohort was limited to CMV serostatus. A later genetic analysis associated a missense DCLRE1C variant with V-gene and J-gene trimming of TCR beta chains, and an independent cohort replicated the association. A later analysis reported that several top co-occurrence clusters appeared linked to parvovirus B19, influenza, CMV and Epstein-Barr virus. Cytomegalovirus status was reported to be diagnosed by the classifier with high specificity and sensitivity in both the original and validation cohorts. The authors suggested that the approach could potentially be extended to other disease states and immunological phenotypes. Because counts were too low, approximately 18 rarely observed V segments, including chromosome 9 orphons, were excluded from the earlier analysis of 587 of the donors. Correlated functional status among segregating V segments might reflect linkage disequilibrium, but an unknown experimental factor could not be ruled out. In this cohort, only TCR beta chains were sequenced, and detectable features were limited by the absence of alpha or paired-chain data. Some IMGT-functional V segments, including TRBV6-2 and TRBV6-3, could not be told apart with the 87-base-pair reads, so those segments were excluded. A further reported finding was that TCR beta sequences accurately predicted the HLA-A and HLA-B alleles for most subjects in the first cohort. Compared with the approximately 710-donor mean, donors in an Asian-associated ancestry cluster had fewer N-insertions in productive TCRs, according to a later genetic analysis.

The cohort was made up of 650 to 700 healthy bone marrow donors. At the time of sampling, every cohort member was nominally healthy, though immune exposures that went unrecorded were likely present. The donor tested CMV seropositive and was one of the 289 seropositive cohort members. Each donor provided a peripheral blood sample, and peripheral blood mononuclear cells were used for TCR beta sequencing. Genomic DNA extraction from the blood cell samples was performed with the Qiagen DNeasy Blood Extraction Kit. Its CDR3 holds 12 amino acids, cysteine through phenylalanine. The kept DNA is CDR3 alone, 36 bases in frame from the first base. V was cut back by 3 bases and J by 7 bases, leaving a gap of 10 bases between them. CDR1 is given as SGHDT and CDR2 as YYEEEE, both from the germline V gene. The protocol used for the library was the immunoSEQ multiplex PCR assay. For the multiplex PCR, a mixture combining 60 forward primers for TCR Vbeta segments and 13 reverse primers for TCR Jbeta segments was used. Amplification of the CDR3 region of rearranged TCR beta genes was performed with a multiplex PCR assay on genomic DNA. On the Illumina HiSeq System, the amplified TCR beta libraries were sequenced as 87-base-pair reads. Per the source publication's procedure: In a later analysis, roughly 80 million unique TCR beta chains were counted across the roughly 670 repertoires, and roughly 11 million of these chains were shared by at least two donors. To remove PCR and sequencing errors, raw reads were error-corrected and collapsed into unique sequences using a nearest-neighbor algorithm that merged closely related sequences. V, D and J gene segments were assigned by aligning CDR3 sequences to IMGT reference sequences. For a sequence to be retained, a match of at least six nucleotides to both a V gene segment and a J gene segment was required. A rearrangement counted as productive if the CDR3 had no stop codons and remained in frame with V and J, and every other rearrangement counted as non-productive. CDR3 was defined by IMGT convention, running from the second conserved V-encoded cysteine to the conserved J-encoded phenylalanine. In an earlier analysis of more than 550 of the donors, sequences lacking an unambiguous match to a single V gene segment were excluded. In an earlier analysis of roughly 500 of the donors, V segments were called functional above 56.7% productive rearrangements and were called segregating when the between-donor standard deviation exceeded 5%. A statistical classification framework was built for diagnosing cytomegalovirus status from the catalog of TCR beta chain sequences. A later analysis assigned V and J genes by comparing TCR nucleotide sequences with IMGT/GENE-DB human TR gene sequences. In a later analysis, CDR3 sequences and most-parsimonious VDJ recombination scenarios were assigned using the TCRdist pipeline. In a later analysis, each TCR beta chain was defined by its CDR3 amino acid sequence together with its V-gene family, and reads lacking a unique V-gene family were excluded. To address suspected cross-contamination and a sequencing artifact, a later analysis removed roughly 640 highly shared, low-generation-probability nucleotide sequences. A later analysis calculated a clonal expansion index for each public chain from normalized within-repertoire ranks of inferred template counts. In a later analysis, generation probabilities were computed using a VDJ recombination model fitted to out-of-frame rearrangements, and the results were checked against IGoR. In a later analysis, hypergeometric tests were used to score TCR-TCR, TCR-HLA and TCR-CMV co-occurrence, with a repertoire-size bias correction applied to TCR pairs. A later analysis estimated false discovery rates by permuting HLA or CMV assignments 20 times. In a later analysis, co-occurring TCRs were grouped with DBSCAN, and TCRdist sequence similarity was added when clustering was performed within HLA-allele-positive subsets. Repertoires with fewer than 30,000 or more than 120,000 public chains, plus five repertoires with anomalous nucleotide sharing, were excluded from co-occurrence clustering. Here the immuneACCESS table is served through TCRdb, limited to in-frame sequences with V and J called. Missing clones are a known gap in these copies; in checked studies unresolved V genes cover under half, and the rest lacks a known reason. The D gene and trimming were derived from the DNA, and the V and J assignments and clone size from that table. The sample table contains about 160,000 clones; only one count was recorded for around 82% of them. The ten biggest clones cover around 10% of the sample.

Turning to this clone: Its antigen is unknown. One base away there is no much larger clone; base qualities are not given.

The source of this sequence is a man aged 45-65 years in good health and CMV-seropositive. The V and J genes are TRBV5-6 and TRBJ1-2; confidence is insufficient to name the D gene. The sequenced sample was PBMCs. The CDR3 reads CASSSDGVGYTF. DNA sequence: TGTGCCAGCAGCTCGGACGGGGTTGGCTACACCTTC.